This TCR beta chain was obtained from a study of T-cell reconstitution after alpha-beta-depleted transplantation in children. The germline V and J ends were trimmed by 2 bases and 8 bases, with 9 bases remaining between them. This CDR3 contains 13 residues. Germline V CDR1 and CDR2: MRHNA, SNTAGT. This clonotype was counted only a few times. During its preparation, the TCRbeta library received unique molecular identifiers. Using its own MiXCR run on the PCR reads, TCRdb lists one record per CDR3 protein. The table has about 460,000 distinct CDR3 sequences, around 13% seen once. The starting material was PBMCs from the stem cell graft donor, obtained from the stem cell graft. This TCR derives from a human donor who donated a stem cell graft to a child with combined immunodeficiency. The chain uses TRBV6-4 and TRBJ2-2; weak D call: TRBD2 (5 bases). The chain's CDR3 is CASSDRESGELFF. CDR3 sequence (DNA): TGTGCCAGCAGTGACAGGGAGTCGGGGGAGCTGTTTTTT.